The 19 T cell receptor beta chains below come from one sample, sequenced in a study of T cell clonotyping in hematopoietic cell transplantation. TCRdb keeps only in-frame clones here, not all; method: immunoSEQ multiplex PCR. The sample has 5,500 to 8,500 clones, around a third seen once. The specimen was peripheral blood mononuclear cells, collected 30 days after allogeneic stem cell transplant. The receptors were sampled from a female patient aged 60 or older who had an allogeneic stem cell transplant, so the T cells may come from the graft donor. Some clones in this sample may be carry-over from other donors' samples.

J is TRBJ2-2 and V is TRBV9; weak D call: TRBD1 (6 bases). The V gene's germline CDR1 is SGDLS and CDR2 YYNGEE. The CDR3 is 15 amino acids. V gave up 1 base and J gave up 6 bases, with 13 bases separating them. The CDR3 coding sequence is TGTGCCAGCAGCGTATCACAGGGCGCCCCCGGGGAGCTGTTTTTT. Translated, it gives CASSVSQGAPGELFF.

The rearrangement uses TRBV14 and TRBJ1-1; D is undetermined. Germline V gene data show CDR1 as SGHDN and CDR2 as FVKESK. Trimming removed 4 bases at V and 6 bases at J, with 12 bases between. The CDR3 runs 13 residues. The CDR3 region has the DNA TGTGCCAGCAGCCTAACAGAAATGGCTGAAGCTTTCTTT. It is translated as CASSLTEMAEAFF. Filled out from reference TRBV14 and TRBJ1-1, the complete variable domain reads EAGVTQFPSHSVIEKGQTVTLRCDPISGHDNLYWYRRVMGKEIKFLLHFVKESKQDESGMPNNRFLAERTGGTYSTLKVQPAELEDSGVYFCASSLTEMAEAFFGQGTRLTVV.

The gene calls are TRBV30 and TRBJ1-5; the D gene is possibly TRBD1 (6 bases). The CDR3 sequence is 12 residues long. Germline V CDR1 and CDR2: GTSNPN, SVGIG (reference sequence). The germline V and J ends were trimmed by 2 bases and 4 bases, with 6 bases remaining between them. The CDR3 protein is CAWSRGNQPQHF. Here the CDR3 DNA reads TGTGCCTGGAGTAGGGGGAATCAGCCCCAGCATTTT. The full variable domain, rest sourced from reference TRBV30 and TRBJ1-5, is SQTIHQWPATLVQPVGSPLSLECTVEGTSNPNLYWYRQAAGRGLQLLFYSVGIGQISSEVPQNLSASRPQDRQFILSSKKLLLSDSGFYLCAWSRGNQPQHFGDGTRLSIL.

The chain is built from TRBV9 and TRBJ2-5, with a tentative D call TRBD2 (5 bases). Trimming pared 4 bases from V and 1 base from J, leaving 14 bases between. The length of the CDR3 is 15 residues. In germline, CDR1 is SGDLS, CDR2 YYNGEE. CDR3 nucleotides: TGTGCCAGCAGCCCCGGTCGGGGATTCCAAGAGACCCAGTACTTC. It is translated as CASSPGRGFQETQYF.

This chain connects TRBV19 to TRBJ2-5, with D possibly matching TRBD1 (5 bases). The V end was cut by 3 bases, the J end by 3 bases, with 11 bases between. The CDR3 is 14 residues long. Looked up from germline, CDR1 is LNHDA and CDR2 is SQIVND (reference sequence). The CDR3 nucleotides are TGTGCCAGTAGTATCGACACACAGGAAGAGACCCAGTACTTC. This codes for CASSIDTQEETQYF.

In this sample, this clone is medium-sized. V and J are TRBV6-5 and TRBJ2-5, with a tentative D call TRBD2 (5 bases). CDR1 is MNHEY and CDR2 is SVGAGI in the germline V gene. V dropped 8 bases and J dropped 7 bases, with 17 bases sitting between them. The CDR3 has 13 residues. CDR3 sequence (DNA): TGTGCCAGCTCCCTTAGCGACGGAGGGACCCAGTACTTC. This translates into CASSLSDGGTQYF.

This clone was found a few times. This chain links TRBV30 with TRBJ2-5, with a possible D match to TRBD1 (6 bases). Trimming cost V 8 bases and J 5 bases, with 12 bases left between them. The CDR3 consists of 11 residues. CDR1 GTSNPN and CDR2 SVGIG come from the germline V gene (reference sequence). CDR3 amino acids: CAQTDRETQYF. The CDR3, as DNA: TGTGCCCAGACAGACAGGGAGACCCAGTACTTC.

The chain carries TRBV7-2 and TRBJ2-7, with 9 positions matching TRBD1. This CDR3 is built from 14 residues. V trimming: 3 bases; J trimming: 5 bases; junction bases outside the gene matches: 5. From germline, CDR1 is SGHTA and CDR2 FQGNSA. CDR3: CASSFTTGGDEQYF. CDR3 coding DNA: TGTGCCAGCAGCTTTACGACAGGGGGAGACGAGCAGTACTTC.

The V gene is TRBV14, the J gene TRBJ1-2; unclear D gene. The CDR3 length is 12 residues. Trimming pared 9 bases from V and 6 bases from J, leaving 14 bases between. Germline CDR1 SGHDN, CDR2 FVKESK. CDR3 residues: CASSAWGDGYTF. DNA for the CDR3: TGTGCCAGTTCCGCCTGGGGTGATGGCTACACCTTC.

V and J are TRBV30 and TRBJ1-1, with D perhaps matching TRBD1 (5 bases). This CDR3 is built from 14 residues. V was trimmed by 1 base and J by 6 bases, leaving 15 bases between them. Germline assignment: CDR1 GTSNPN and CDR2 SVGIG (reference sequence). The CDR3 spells CAWSAGYGDAEAFF. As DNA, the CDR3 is TGTGCCTGGAGTGCAGGGTATGGGGATGCTGAAGCTTTCTTT.

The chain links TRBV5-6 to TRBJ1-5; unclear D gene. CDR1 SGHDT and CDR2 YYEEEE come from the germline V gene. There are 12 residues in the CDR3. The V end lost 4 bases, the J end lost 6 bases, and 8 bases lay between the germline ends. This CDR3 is CASSPQSQPQHF. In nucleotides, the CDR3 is TGTGCCAGCAGCCCCCAGTCTCAGCCCCAGCATTTT.

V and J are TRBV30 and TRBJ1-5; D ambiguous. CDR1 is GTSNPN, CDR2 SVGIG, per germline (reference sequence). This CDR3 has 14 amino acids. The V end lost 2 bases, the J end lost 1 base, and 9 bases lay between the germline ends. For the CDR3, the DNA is TGTGCCTGGAGTCTGGGAGGGAGCAATCAGCCCCAGCATTTT. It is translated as CAWSLGGSNQPQHF.

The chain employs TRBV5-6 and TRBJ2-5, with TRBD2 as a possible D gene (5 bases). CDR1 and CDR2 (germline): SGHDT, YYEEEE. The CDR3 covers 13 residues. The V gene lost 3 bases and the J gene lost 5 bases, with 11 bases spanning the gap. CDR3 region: CASSWLPGETQYF. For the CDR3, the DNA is TGTGCCAGCAGCTGGCTGCCGGGGGAGACCCAGTACTTC.

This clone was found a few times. The CDR3 coding sequence is TGTGCCAGCAGCCTCCGGGACAGGTCCTACGAGCAGTACTTC. Translating it yields CASSLRDRSYEQYF. The V gene is TRBV5-8, the J gene TRBJ2-7; 8 bases are a match to TRBD1. Germline V gene sequence: CDR1 SGHTS, CDR2 YDEGEE. CDR3 length equals 14 residues. V lost 4 bases and J lost 1; bases outside the gene matches: 4.

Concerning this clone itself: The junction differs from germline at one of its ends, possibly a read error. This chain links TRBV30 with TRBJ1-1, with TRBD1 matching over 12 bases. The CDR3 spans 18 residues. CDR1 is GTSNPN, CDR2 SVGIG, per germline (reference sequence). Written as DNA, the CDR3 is TGTGCCTGGAGTAAGGGGGGGACAGGGGGCTCCACGTCGGGTGAAGCTTTCTTC. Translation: CAWSKGGTGGSTSGEAFF.

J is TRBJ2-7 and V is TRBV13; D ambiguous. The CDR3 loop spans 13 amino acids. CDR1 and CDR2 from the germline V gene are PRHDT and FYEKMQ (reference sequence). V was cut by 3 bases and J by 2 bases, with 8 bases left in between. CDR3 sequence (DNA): TGTGCCAGCAGCTTTAGTCCCACCTACGAGCAGTACTTC. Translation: CASSFSPTYEQYF.

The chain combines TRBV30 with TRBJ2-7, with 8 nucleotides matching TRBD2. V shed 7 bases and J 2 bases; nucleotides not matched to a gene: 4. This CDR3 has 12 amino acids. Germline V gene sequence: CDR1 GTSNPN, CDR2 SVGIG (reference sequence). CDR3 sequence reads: CASTGGPYEQYF. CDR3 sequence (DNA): TGTGCCTCGACGGGGGGGCCCTACGAGCAGTACTTC.

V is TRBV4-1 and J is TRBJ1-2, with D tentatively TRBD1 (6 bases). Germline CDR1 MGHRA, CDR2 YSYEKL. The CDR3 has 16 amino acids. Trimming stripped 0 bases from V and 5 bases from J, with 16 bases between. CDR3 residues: CASSQDPGGRGYGYTF. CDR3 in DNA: TGCGCCAGCAGCCAAGATCCCGGAGGCAGGGGTTATGGCTACACCTTC.

DNA of the CDR3: TGTGCCTGGGCAAAGATGAACACTGAAGCTTTCTTT. Translated: CAWAKMNTEAFF. The J gene is TRBJ1-1, the V gene TRBV30; D is unclear. The CDR3 is made up of 12 amino acids. Germline V CDR1 and CDR2: GTSNPN, SVGIG (reference sequence). V lost 5 bases, J lost 0 bases, and 7 bases lay in between.